This entry concerns a single T cell receptor beta chain. Its antigen remains unknown. This sample was included in a study of cytomegalovirus exposure and HLA in healthy donors. Study context: Tens of millions of unique TCR sequences came from HLA-typed donors in an early release.

Overall study findings and caveats: Sequencing depth roughly uniform across donors was assumed in presence/absence analyses. Per a later analysis, HLA-associated TCR beta chains showed more clonal expansion than other, equally common TCR beta chains.

The PCR used 60 Vbeta and 13 Jbeta primers. The method was immunoSEQ multiplex PCR; TCRdb's version includes in-frame clones alone and lacks a portion of them. In total, the table holds 150,000 to 250,000 clones. Deletions cut 4 bases from V and 0 bases from J, with 6 bases between. The CDR3 length is 14 residues. Germline CDR1 SNHLY, CDR2 FYNNEI. Sequencing was carried out using PBMCs. The rearrangement joins TRBV2 to TRBJ2-2; tentatively, D is TRBD1 (6 bases). This TCR came from a boy younger than 18 in good health and CMV-seronegative. CDR3 coding DNA: TGTGCCAGCAGTGGGACAGCGAACACCGGGGAGCTGTTTTTT. Protein sequence: CASSGTANTGELFF.